The 17 T cell receptor beta chains below all came from one sample that was sequenced in a study of T cells in Graves' hyperthyroidism and ophthalmopathy. Using RNA transcripts as the source, TCR beta CDR3 regions were amplified. With the HTBI primer set, the TCR CDR3 went through a first round of RT-PCR. Each CDR3 protein is one row after TCRdb ran MiXCR on the multiplex PCR reads. The sample includes more than 300,000 distinct CDR3 sequences, approximately 17% of them seen just once. The specimen was blood. These TCRs come from a man aged 18-30 years with Graves' ophthalmopathy.

About this clonotype itself: Germline is not matched at one junction end, which may reflect a read error. V usage is TRBV5-1 and J usage is TRBJ2-6; TRBD2 aligns across 11 bases. The CDR3 is 20 residues long. Looked up from germline, CDR1 is SGHRS and CDR2 is YFSETQ. The DNA of the CDR3 is TGCGCTAGCAGCTTGGAGCTAGCGGGGGGCCGGATCTCTGGGGCCAACGTCCTGACTTTC. Translating gives CASSLELAGGRISGANVLTF.

J is TRBJ2-7 and V is TRBV5-1; 10 bases fit TRBD1. CDR1 is SGHRS, CDR2 YFSETQ, per germline. V lost 5 bases to trimming and J lost 6 bases; unmatched junction nucleotides: 23. This CDR3 comprises 19 residues. The CDR3 here is CASSLYGTGDRWGFPEQYF. As DNA, the CDR3 is TGCGCCAGCAGTTTGTATGGGACAGGGGATCGGTGGGGTTTTCCCGAGCAGTACTTC.

This clonotype was seen repeatedly, ten times or more. This chain links TRBV5-1 with TRBJ2-3; maybe TRBD2 (7 bases). The V end was cut by 2 bases, the J end by 5 bases, with 12 bases between. The germline gives CDR1 SGHRS, CDR2 YFSETQ. The CDR3 covers 14 residues. In DNA, the CDR3 is TGCGCCAGCAGCTTAGGGGGGGGCCAAGATACGCAGTATTTT. Encoded protein: CASSLGGGQDTQYF.

The V gene is TRBV5-1, the J gene TRBJ1-2; 7 nucleotides align to TRBD1. This CDR3 region has 14 residues. Germline-derived CDR1 and CDR2 are SGHRS and YFSETQ. V dropped 5 bases and J dropped 0; count of bases not matched to a gene: 4. The CDR3 protein is CASREGQTNYGYTF. The CDR3, as DNA: TGCGCCAGCAGAGAGGGACAGACTAACTATGGCTACACCTTC.

This clonotype was counted only a few times. This sequence joins TRBV28 and TRBJ2-7; no clear D. The CDR3 length is 14 residues. Germline lookup yields CDR1 MDHEN and CDR2 SYDVKM. V was trimmed by 7 bases and J by 4 bases, leaving 17 bases between them. The CDR3 bases are TGTGCCAGCACTTCCGACTCTTCCTTATACGAGCAGTACTTC. It is translated as CASTSDSSLYEQYF.

The V and J genes are TRBV6-1 and TRBJ1-4; D is perhaps TRBD1 (6 bases). Trimming stripped 8 bases from V and 0 bases from J, with 16 bases between. The CDR3 has 16 amino acids. The V gene's germline CDR1 is MNHNS and CDR2 SASEGT. CDR3 nucleotide sequence: TGTGCCAGCCAGGACAGCTACGATGCAACTAATGAAAAACTGTTTTTT. This gives the protein CASQDSYDATNEKLFF.

This chain joins TRBV20-1 and TRBJ2-5; TRBD2 aligns across 8 bases. CDR1 and CDR2 (germline): DFQATT, SNEGSKA (reference sequence). The CDR3 is 13 residues long. The CDR3 DNA reads TGCAGCCCTCGAGACGGGGGGGGGGAGACCCAGTACTTC. Residues: CSPRDGGGETQYF.

The chain employs TRBV24-1 and TRBJ1-2; 7 positions agree with TRBD1. The J segment lost 8 bases and the V segment lost 4 bases, leaving 6 bases of the junction unmatched. Germline lookup yields CDR1 KGHDR and CDR2 SFDVKD. This CDR3 is 13 amino acids long. Here the CDR3 reads CATSDSTGRGYTF. In nucleotides, the CDR3 is TGTGCCACCAGTGACTCGACAGGGAGGGGCTACACCTTC.

The sample holds a few counts of this clonotype. This chain uses TRBV5-1 with TRBJ2-2; D ambiguous. This CDR3 has 14 amino acids. V was pared by 10 bases and J by 0 bases, with 13 bases between. Germline CDR1 SGHRS, CDR2 YFSETQ. The DNA for the CDR3 is TGCGCCGCCTCCCCTACCCCGAACACCGGGGAGCTGTTTTTT. Its protein is CAASPTPNTGELFF.

This clonotype was recorded many times. This rearrangement joins TRBV6-1 to TRBJ2-3; 10 bases line up with TRBD2. V trimming: 6 bases; J trimming: 5 bases; junction bases outside the gene matches: 17. The CDR3 covers 18 residues. Per the germline V gene, CDR1 is MNHNS and CDR2 is SASEGT. CDR3 sequence reads: CASSRVGAQRGGRDTQYF. DNA for the CDR3: TGTGCCAGCAGCCGTGTAGGGGCCCAGCGGGGGGGCAGAGATACGCAGTATTTT.

This clonotype was observed a handful of times. The chain couples TRBV20-1 to TRBJ1-4, with D possibly TRBD1 on 6 matching bases. The CDR3 sequence is 13 residues long. Per germline, CDR1 DFQATT and CDR2 SNEGSKA (reference sequence). V lost 5 bases and J 8 bases, leaving 15 bases between the germline ends. CDR3 protein: CSAPSPGEEKLFF. CDR3 sequence (DNA): TGCAGTGCTCCCAGCCCAGGGGAAGAAAAACTGTTTTTT.

This clonotype has only a few counts. This chain joins TRBV9 and TRBJ2-3; possibly TRBD2 for D (7 bases). Germline CDR1 and CDR2: SGDLS and YYNGEE. There are 15 residues in the CDR3. V gave up 2 bases and J gave up 5 bases, with 15 bases separating them. The CDR3 coding sequence is TGTGCCAGCAGCGTTGGGGGGGGCCAGGGAGATACGCAGTATTTT. Its protein is CASSVGGGQGDTQYF.

At least ten counts were recorded for this clonotype. J is TRBJ1-1 and V is TRBV2, with D unclear. The CDR3 is 10 amino acids. V was trimmed by 7 bases and J by 7 bases, leaving 7 bases between them. Germline V gives CDR1 SNHLY, CDR2 FYNNEI. CDR3 sequence (DNA): TGTGCCAGCAAGGGAGGTGAAGCTTTCTTT. This codes for CASKGGEAFF.

In its sample, this clonotype was seen many times. The rearrangement links TRBV19 to TRBJ2-7; perhaps TRBD1 as D (5 bases). Germline V gene data show CDR1 as LNHDA and CDR2 as SQIVND (reference sequence). CDR3 length: 14 residues. V was pared by 4 bases and J by 1 base, with 11 bases between. Here the CDR3 reads CASSRQTESYEQYF. CDR3 bases: TGTGCCAGTAGTAGGCAGACAGAATCCTACGAGCAGTACTTC.

This clonotype was seen at least ten times. The chain uses TRBV11-3 and TRBJ2-1; D is uncertain. V lost 1 base to trimming and J lost 2 bases, with 3 bases between them. Per germline, CDR1 SGHNT and CDR2 YENEEA. There are 13 residues in the CDR3. DNA of the CDR3: TGTGCCAGCAGCTTAGCTCCCTACAATGAGCAGTTCTTC. Residues: CASSLAPYNEQFF.

This clonotype was seen at least ten times. The rearrangement joins TRBV7-9 to TRBJ2-3; TRBD1 is a possible D gene (5 bases). The CDR3 covers 15 residues. Germline loops: CDR1 SEHNR, CDR2 FQNEAQ (reference sequence). V lost 4 bases, J lost 1 base, and 12 bases lay in between. CDR3 DNA sequence: TGTGCCAGCAGCTCCCCGGACACCGGCACAGATACGCAGTATTTT. Amino acids: CASSSPDTGTDTQYF.

This clonotype was counted only a few times. The V call is TRBV4-1, the J call TRBJ1-2; no definite D call. There are 15 residues in the CDR3. Per germline, CDR1 MGHRA and CDR2 YSYEKL. The V end was cut by 1 base, the J end by 3 bases, with 12 bases between. The CDR3 here is CASSQVAARDYGYTF. The DNA of the CDR3 is TGCGCCAGCAGCCAAGTGGCAGCGCGGGACTATGGCTACACCTTC.